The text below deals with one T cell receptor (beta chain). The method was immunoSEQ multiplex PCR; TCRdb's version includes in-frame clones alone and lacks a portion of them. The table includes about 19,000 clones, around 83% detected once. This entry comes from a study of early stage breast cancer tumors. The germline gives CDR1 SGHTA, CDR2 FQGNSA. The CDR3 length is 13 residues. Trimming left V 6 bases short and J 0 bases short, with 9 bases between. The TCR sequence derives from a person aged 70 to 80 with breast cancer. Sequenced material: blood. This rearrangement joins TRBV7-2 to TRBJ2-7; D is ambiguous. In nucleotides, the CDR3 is TGTGCCAGCAGGTCCAGCGCCTCCTACGAGCAGTACTTC. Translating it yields CASRSSASYEQYF.